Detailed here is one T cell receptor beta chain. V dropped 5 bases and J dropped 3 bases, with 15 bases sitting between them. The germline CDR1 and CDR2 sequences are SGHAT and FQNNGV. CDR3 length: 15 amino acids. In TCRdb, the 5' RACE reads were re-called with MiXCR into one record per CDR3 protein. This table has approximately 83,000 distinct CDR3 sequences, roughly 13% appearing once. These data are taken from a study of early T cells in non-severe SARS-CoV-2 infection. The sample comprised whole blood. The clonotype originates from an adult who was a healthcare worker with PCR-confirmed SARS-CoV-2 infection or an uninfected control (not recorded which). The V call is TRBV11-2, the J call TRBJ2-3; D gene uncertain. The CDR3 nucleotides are TGTGCCAGCAGCCCCCGACGGGTAGCTACAGATACGCAGTATTTT. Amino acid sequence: CASSPRRVATDTQYF. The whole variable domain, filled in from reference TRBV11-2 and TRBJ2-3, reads EAGVAQSPRYKIIEKRQSVAFWCNPISGHATLYWYQQILGQGPKLLIQFQNNGVVDDSQLPKDRFSAERLKGVDSTLKIQPAKLEDSAVYLCASSPRRVATDTQYFGPGTRLTVL.